Presented here are 28 T cell receptor beta chains from one specimen sequenced in a study of T cells after yellow fever vaccination. TCRdb re-analysed the 5' RACE reads in MiXCR, keeping a single row per CDR3 protein. The sample holds about 300,000 distinct CDR3 sequences, 6.8% seen once. Sequences were derived from PBMCs, sampled 35 to 50 days after the first yellow fever vaccination. Receptors were obtained from a man younger than 35 who received the YFV17D yellow fever vaccine.

This sequence joins TRBV5-4 and TRBJ2-7; 12 bases are a match to TRBD2. Germline loops: CDR1 SGHNT, CDR2 YYREEE (reference sequence). V lost 3 bases to trimming and J lost 4 bases; unmatched junction nucleotides: 5. The length of the CDR3 is 15 residues. The CDR3 here is CASSSTSGGPYEQYF. The CDR3 nucleotides read TGTGCCAGCAGCTCGACTAGCGGGGGACCATACGAGCAGTACTTC.

This clonotype was detected only a few times. The chain recombines TRBV6-5 with TRBJ1-6; the D is unclear. This CDR3 region has 13 residues. Trimming stripped 2 bases from V and 9 bases from J, with 8 bases between. Germline V gives CDR1 MNHEY, CDR2 SVGAGI. For the CDR3, the DNA is TGTGCCAGCAGTTACCTCAGTAGTTCACCCCTCCACTTT. It yields the protein CASSYLSSSPLHF.

This clonotype was seen at least ten times. A read error may account for a junction end that differs from germline. The CDR3 DNA follows: TGTGCCAGCAGTTGGACAGGCTACGAGCAGTACTTC. It codes for CASSWTGYEQYF. V usage is TRBV5-1 and J usage is TRBJ2-7; 7 nucleotides agree with TRBD1. Germline values: CDR1 SGHRS, CDR2 YFSETQ. The CDR3 covers 12 residues. Together with reference TRBV5-1 and TRBJ2-7, the CDR3 gives the full variable domain: KAGVTQTPRYLIKTRGQQVTLSCSPISGHRSVSWYQQTPGQGLQFLFEYFSETQRNKGNFPGRFSGRQFSNSRSEMNVSTLELGDSALYLCASSWTGYEQYFGPGTRLTVT.

There are many counts of this clonotype. The CDR3 reads CATSGPTSGRGDEQFF. CDR3 coding DNA: TGTGCCACCAGCGGACCCACTTCGGGGAGGGGCGATGAGCAGTTCTTC. The rearrangement joins TRBV15 to TRBJ2-1; 7 bases map to TRBD2. Looked up from germline, CDR1 is LNHNV and CDR2 is YYDKDF (reference sequence). The junction had 15 bases not matched to a gene; V was cut back by 5 bases and J by 8 bases. The CDR3 runs to 16 residues.

This clonotype was counted only a few times. The chain joins TRBV10-3 to TRBJ2-5; TRBD2 aligns across 15 bases. Germline CDR1 and CDR2: ENHRY and SYGVKD. This CDR3 contains 15 residues. V gave up 6 bases and J gave up 2 bases; unmatched junction bases: 1. The CDR3 DNA reads as TGTGCCATCAGGGGACTAGCGGGGGGACAAGAGACCCAGTACTTC. Encoded protein: CAIRGLAGGQETQYF.

The chain carries TRBV20-1 and TRBJ2-7; 9 nucleotides agree with TRBD2. Germline V gives CDR1 DFQATT, CDR2 SNEGSKA (reference sequence). The CDR3 extends over 13 amino acids. J lost 4 bases, V lost 6 bases, and 7 bases had no gene match. As DNA, the CDR3 is TGCAGTGCCGGCGGGGGGGCGGGATACGAGCAGTACGTC. This translates into CSAGGGAGYEQYV.

The chain is built from TRBV19 and TRBJ2-3; D gene unclear. There are 11 residues in the CDR3. Germline lookup yields CDR1 LNHDA and CDR2 SQIVND (reference sequence). The ends were cut back, 10 bases at V and 4 bases at J, with 9 bases in the middle. CDR3 sequence reads: CATASADTQYF. The CDR3 region has the DNA TGTGCCACCGCGAGTGCAGATACGCAGTATTTT.

In its sample, this clonotype was seen many times. This chain connects TRBV10-3 to TRBJ2-5; D ambiguous. CDR1 is ENHRY and CDR2 is SYGVKD in the germline V gene. Trimming left V 5 bases short and J 1 base short, with 11 bases between. This CDR3 has 14 residues. CDR3 loop: CAISKDGFQETQYF. The CDR3 DNA reads as TGTGCCATCAGTAAAGACGGCTTCCAAGAGACCCAGTACTTC.

This clonotype has just a few counts. The chain has TRBV9 and TRBJ2-5; 8 bases match TRBD2. The CDR3 sequence is 14 residues long. J was trimmed by 2 bases and V by 3 bases; bases with no gene match: 3. Germline loops: CDR1 SGDLS, CDR2 YYNGEE. In DNA form, the CDR3 reads TGTGCCAGCAGCGCCGTAGCGGGGCAAGAGACCCAGTACTTC. It codes for CASSAVAGQETQYF.

The sample holds many counts of this clonotype. The chain employs TRBV7-2 and TRBJ2-3, with 10 nucleotides matching TRBD2. This CDR3 is 16 amino acids long. The V segment lost 3 bases and the J segment 5 bases; nucleotides outside the gene matches: 8. CDR1 and CDR2 from the germline V gene are SGHTA and FQGNSA. CDR3 DNA sequence: TGTGCCAGCAGCTTTTTGAGCGGGGGGGCCGGAGATACGCAGTATTTT. It yields the protein CASSFLSGGAGDTQYF. Using reference TRBV7-2 and TRBJ2-3 for the parts outside the CDR3, the full variable domain is GAGVSQSPSNKVTEKGKDVELRCDPISGHTALYWYRQSLGQGLEFLIYFQGNSAPDKSGLPSDRFSAERTGGSVSTLTIQRTQQEDSAVYLCASSFLSGGAGDTQYFGPGTRLTVL.

This clonotype occurred a few times. The chain links TRBV4-2 to TRBJ2-7; 7 bases fit TRBD2. Germline-derived CDR1 and CDR2 are LGHNA and YNFKEQ. The CDR3 consists of 15 residues. With V trimmed by 1 base and J by 0 bases, 3 bases remained unmatched. CDR3 sequence: CASSQVAGVSYEQYF. Here the CDR3 DNA reads TGTGCCAGCAGCCAAGTTGCGGGGGTCTCCTACGAGCAGTACTTC.

The sample holds a few counts of this clonotype. This chain links TRBV6-2 or TRBV6-3 with TRBJ1-5; D remains unclear. CDR3 length equals 15 residues. V lost 2 bases and J lost 4, with 12 bases in between. Germline CDR1 is MNHEY and CDR2 is SVGEGT. The CDR3 loop reads CASSYPSPGNQPQHF. CDR3 nucleotide sequence: TGTGCCAGCAGTTACCCGAGCCCCGGGAATCAGCCCCAGCATTTT.

This chain connects TRBV20-1 to TRBJ2-1, with 7 bases lining up with TRBD2. V shed 7 bases and J 4 bases; nucleotides not matched to a gene: 7. The V gene's germline CDR1 is DFQATT and CDR2 SNEGSKA (reference sequence). The CDR3 spans 13 residues. The DNA of the CDR3 is TGCAGTGGTTCGGGGGGAAGTTACAATGAGCAGTTCTTC. Translation: CSGSGGSYNEQFF.

Here the CDR3 reads CASSVEGDPGYEQYF. CDR3 DNA sequence: TGTGCCAGCAGCGTAGAGGGGGACCCCGGCTACGAGCAGTACTTC. V and J are TRBV9 and TRBJ2-7; D may be TRBD1 (6 bases). V was cut by 0 bases and J by 3 bases, with 13 bases left in between. This CDR3 comprises 15 residues. Germline assignment: CDR1 SGDLS and CDR2 YYNGEE.

There are a few counts of this clonotype. The chain links TRBV5-1 to TRBJ2-3, with unresolved D. The CDR3 spans 14 residues. The V gene's germline CDR1 is SGHRS and CDR2 YFSETQ. V dropped 0 bases and J dropped 7 bases, with 12 bases sitting between them. The CDR3 loop is CASSLGVSKNTQYF. The DNA of the CDR3 is TGCGCCAGCAGCTTGGGGGTGTCAAAGAATACGCAGTATTTT. Full variable domain (outside the CDR3, taken from reference TRBV5-1 and TRBJ2-3): KAGVTQTPRYLIKTRGQQVTLSCSPISGHRSVSWYQQTPGQGLQFLFEYFSETQRNKGNFPGRFSGRQFSNSRSEMNVSTLELGDSALYLCASSLGVSKNTQYFGPGTRLTVL.

This clonotype was detected only a few times. This sequence joins TRBV27 and TRBJ2-1; TRBD2 matches 12 bases. The CDR3 covers 16 residues. Germline lookup yields CDR1 MNHEY and CDR2 SMNVEV (reference sequence). V was pared by 3 bases and J by 5 bases, with 5 bases of the junction left unmatched. The CDR3 region is CASSFGLAGRHNEQFF. The CDR3 nucleotides read TGTGCCAGCAGTTTCGGACTAGCGGGGAGACACAATGAGCAGTTCTTC.

This clonotype was found a few times. Because the CDR3's place on the DNA is in doubt, the DNA is left out and the CDR3 is given as listed by TCRdb. The V gene is TRBV20-1, the J gene TRBJ2-1; the table's D call of TRBD2 was not tested on the DNA. The germline gives CDR1 DFQATT, CDR2 SNEGSKA (reference sequence). The CDR3 is 15 residues long, counting both termini. CDR3: CSAWGPGTSGGAPDF.

The J gene is TRBJ2-3, the V gene TRBV19; unclear D gene. Looked up from germline, CDR1 is LNHDA and CDR2 is SQIVND (reference sequence). The CDR3 sequence is 12 residues long. V was clipped by 5 bases and J by 8 bases, with 11 bases between them. CDR3 in DNA: TGTGCCAGTAGTTTTGAAAGAGGTACGCAGTATTTT. This codes for CASSFERGTQYF.

This clonotype was observed a few times. The chain recombines TRBV9 with TRBJ2-7; 10 nucleotides line up with TRBD1. The CDR3 runs 17 residues. CDR1 SGDLS and CDR2 YYNGEE come from the germline V gene. Losses at the gene ends were 2 bases for V and 2 bases for J; bases not matched to a gene: 10. The CDR3: CASSVIFRDRGTYEQYV. The CDR3 DNA reads as TGTGCCAGCAGCGTCATTTTCCGGGACAGGGGCACCTACGAGCAGTACGTC.

This clonotype appeared many times. V and J are TRBV7-3 and TRBJ2-3, with 11 bases aligning to TRBD2. Unmatched junction bases numbered 14, after V lost 5 bases and J lost 7 bases. The CDR3 is 17 residues long. The V gene's germline CDR1 is SGHTA and CDR2 FQGTGA. The CDR3, as DNA: TGTGCCAGCAGCGCCGACCCTCCACTAGCGGGGGCTCATACGCAGTATTTT. It translates to CASSADPPLAGAHTQYF.

The rearrangement uses TRBV29-1 and TRBJ2-5; 7 positions match TRBD1. Per the germline V gene, CDR1 is SQVTM and CDR2 is ANQGSEA. V shed 4 bases and J 2 bases; nucleotides not matched to a gene: 4. The CDR3 spans 13 residues. Here the CDR3 DNA reads TGCAGCGTTGCGAAGGGGGCTCAAGAGACCCAGTACTTC. Its translation: CSVAKGAQETQYF. The full variable domain, rest sourced from reference TRBV29-1 and TRBJ2-5, is SAVISQKPSRDICQRGTSLTIQCQVDSQVTMMFWYRQQPGQSLTLIATANQGSEATYESGFVIDKFPISRPNLTFSTLTVSNMSPEDSSIYLCSVAKGAQETQYFGPGTRLLVL.

This chain joins TRBV20-1 and TRBJ1-2, with 7 bases that match TRBD1. This CDR3 has 13 amino acids. Germline CDR1 reads DFQATT; CDR2 reads SNEGSKA (reference sequence). Trimming removed 3 bases from V and 2 bases from J; junction bases left unmatched: 3. This chain's CDR3 is CSASHRGNYGYTF. CDR3 bases: TGCAGTGCTAGTCACAGGGGCAACTATGGCTACACCTTC.

This chain links TRBV11-2 with TRBJ1-6; D gene ambiguous. V shed 5 bases and J shed 2 bases, with 16 bases lying between them. CDR1 is SGHAT, CDR2 FQNNGV, per germline. CDR3 length equals 17 residues. Written as DNA, the CDR3 is TGTGCCAGCAGCCCGGCGTCGGCGAGCACCTATAATTCACCCCTCCACTTT. Its protein product is CASSPASASTYNSPLHF.

V and J are TRBV12-3 or TRBV12-4 and TRBJ2-4, with TRBD1 matching 11 bases. V gave up 10 bases and J gave up 4 bases; unmatched junction bases: 6. The CDR3 contains 14 residues. CDR3 region: CATTGTGGKNIQYF. As DNA, the CDR3 is TGTGCCACCACCGGGACAGGGGGGAAAAACATTCAGTACTTC.

J is TRBJ2-1 and V is TRBV7-6; 10 bases agree with TRBD2. V lost 0 bases, J lost 3 bases, and 8 bases stayed unmatched. The CDR3 extends over 18 amino acids. CDR1 and CDR2 from the germline V gene are SGHVS and FNYEAQ. The CDR3 nucleotides are TGTGCCAGCAGCTTAGCATCCAGCGGGGGGGCGGTCTACAATGAGCAGTTCTTC. As protein: CASSLASSGGAVYNEQFF.

V usage is TRBV7-2 and J usage is TRBJ1-5; D is ambiguous. Germline V CDR1 and CDR2: SGHTA, FQGNSA. This CDR3 is built from 11 residues. Trimming cost V 8 bases and J 3 bases, with 5 bases left between them. The CDR3 bases are TGTGCCAGCGGCCCCAATCAGCCCCAGCATTTT. Amino acids: CASGPNQPQHF.

CDR3 loop: CASSLGRGQSTDTQYF. In nucleotides, the CDR3 is TGCGCCAGCAGCTTGGGGAGGGGACAGAGCACAGATACGCAGTATTTT. The gene calls are TRBV5-1 and TRBJ2-3; a weak D match, TRBD1 (7 bases). The CDR3 is 16 residues long. CDR1 SGHRS and CDR2 YFSETQ come from the germline V gene. V was pared by 0 bases and J by 0 bases, with 11 bases between. Variable domain in full (rest from reference TRBV5-1 and TRBJ2-3): KAGVTQTPRYLIKTRGQQVTLSCSPISGHRSVSWYQQTPGQGLQFLFEYFSETQRNKGNFPGRFSGRQFSNSRSEMNVSTLELGDSALYLCASSLGRGQSTDTQYFGPGTRLTVL.

This clonotype appeared a few times. The chain uses TRBV27 and TRBJ2-3; D gene unclear. CDR3 length: 14 residues. CDR1 is MNHEY and CDR2 is SMNVEV in the germline V gene (reference sequence). Trimming removed 6 bases at V and 2 bases at J, with 12 bases between. In nucleotides, the CDR3 is TGTGCCAGCAGAGGTGGGTGGCCCACAGATACGCAGTATTTT. This translates into CASRGGWPTDTQYF.